Below, 29 T cell receptor beta chains from the same sample are listed, as sequenced in a study of T cell changes during pregnancy in multiple sclerosis. Repertoires were generated with immunoSEQ multiplex PCR, while TCRdb's copy carries only in-frame clones and drops some. The table has over 50,000 clones, about 87% seen once. The sequences come from peripheral blood, collected in the first trimester of pregnancy. These receptors came from a female donor in good health, enrolled as a control in a pregnancy study.

The chain couples TRBV7-9 to TRBJ2-1; 10 bases agree with TRBD2. The CDR3 length is 15 residues. V lost 2 bases and J lost 2; bases outside the gene matches: 0. The V gene's germline CDR1 is SEHNR and CDR2 FQNEAQ (reference sequence). Here the CDR3 reads CASSLSGGAYNEQFF. The CDR3, as DNA: TGTGCCAGCAGCTTAAGCGGGGGGGCCTACAATGAGCAGTTCTTC.

The chain employs TRBV20-1 and TRBJ2-3; TRBD1 aligns across 8 bases. The CDR3 runs 11 residues. Germline assignment: CDR1 DFQATT and CDR2 SNEGSKA (reference sequence). Trimming cost V 2 bases and J 15 bases; bases outside gene matches: 7. The DNA of the CDR3 is TGCAGTGCTAGATCTCCGGGACAGGACTATTTT. Translating it yields CSARSPGQDYF.

The CDR3 coding sequence is TGTGCCAGCAGCTTAGCCGGGGAGGGGAACACTGAAGCTTTCTTT. Translation gives CASSLAGEGNTEAFF. The V call is TRBV7-9, the J call TRBJ1-1, with D unclear. The CDR3 loop spans 15 amino acids. V was clipped by 0 bases and J by 1 base, with 9 bases between them. Germline CDR1 and CDR2: SEHNR and FQNEAQ (reference sequence).

The chain has TRBV6-5 and TRBJ1-5; the D is unclear. V dropped 6 bases and J dropped 1 base, with 7 bases sitting between them. The CDR3 is 13 residues long. Germline CDR1 is MNHEY and CDR2 is SVGAGI. The CDR3 bases are TGTGCCAGCAGCCCGGTCAGCAATCAGCCCCAGCATTTT. Its protein is CASSPVSNQPQHF.

The rearrangement links TRBV4-3 to TRBJ2-4, with 9 positions matching TRBD1. V lost 5 bases to trimming and J lost 6 bases; unmatched junction nucleotides: 8. This CDR3 is built from 15 residues. Germline CDR1 reads LGHNA; CDR2 reads YSLEER. This chain's CDR3 is CASSVRQGEGNIQYF. CDR3 DNA sequence: TGCGCCAGCAGCGTGCGACAGGGGGAAGGAAACATTCAGTACTTC.

The chain has TRBV13 and TRBJ2-7; a possible D gene is TRBD1 (5 bases). Trimming shortened V by 2 bases and J by 6 bases, and 8 bases separated the two germline ends. There are 12 residues in the CDR3. CDR1 is PRHDT, CDR2 FYEKMQ, per germline (reference sequence). The CDR3 loop reads CASSLTGTEQYF. The CDR3 region has the DNA TGTGCCAGCAGCTTAACAGGCACCGAGCAGTACTTC.

This clone was recorded only once. The chain carries TRBV9 and TRBJ1-2; 9 nucleotides match TRBD1. V dropped 0 bases and J dropped 0; count of bases not matched to a gene: 6. The CDR3 sequence is 17 residues long. CDR1 and CDR2 (germline): SGDLS, YYNGEE. CDR3 region: CASSVEGQGNANYGYTF. The DNA of the CDR3 is TGTGCCAGCAGCGTAGAGGGACAGGGTAATGCTAACTATGGCTACACCTTC.

The chain links TRBV18 to TRBJ2-1, with D uncertain. Germline lookup yields CDR1 KGHSH and CDR2 LQKENI. The V end lost 3 bases, the J end lost 5 bases, and 2 bases lay between the germline ends. The CDR3 extends over 11 amino acids. Here the CDR3 reads CASSPDNEQFF. DNA of the CDR3: TGTGCCAGCTCACCCGACAATGAGCAGTTCTTC.

This clone has a single count. V and J are TRBV29-1 and TRBJ1-2, with D possibly matching TRBD1 (6 bases). The CDR3 covers 15 residues. V was pared by 8 bases and J by 8 bases, with 27 bases between. The germline V gene encodes CDR1 SQVTM and CDR2 ANQGSEA. CDR3 sequence reads: CSTQGEAGELGGYTF. The CDR3 region has the DNA TGCAGCACACAAGGCGAGGCAGGGGAATTAGGGGGCTACACCTTC.

J is TRBJ1-1 and V is TRBV4-2; TRBD1 agrees at 7 bases. The CDR3 consists of 15 residues. Trimming at V came to 4 bases and at J to 1 base, leaving 6 bases not matched to a gene. The V gene's germline CDR1 is LGHNA and CDR2 YNFKEQ. The CDR3 nucleotides read TGTGCCAGCAGCCCCTCGGAGGGGGCGAACACTGAAGCTTTCTTT. It yields the protein CASSPSEGANTEAFF.

The chain employs TRBV19 and TRBJ1-2; 8 bases line up with TRBD1. CDR3 size: 17 residues. V trimming: 4 bases; J trimming: 3 bases; junction bases outside the gene matches: 13. Germline lookup yields CDR1 LNHDA and CDR2 SQIVND (reference sequence). CDR3 residues: CASSTVGTGRSYYGYTF. As DNA, the CDR3 is TGTGCCAGTAGTACAGTCGGGACAGGAAGAAGTTACTATGGCTACACCTTC. The entire variable domain, with the rest obtained from reference TRBV19 and TRBJ1-2, is as follows: DGGITQSPKYLFRKEGQNVTLSCEQNLNHDAMYWYRQDPGQGLRLIYYSQIVNDFQKGDIAEGYSVSREKKESFPLTVTSAQKNPTAFYLCASSTVGTGRSYYGYTFGSGTRLTVV.

The chain employs TRBV10-3 and TRBJ1-2; D unclear. The V and J ends lost 3 bases and 5 bases respectively, with 4 bases between them. Germline CDR1 ENHRY, CDR2 SYGVKD. CDR3 length: 11 residues. CDR3 coding DNA: TGTGCCATCAGTGAAGAGTATGGCTACACCTTC. The encoded protein is CAISEEYGYTF.

The rearrangement uses TRBV30 and TRBJ1-4; D possibly corresponds to TRBD1 (5 bases). Germline lookup yields CDR1 GTSNPN and CDR2 SVGIG (reference sequence). V was cut by 0 bases and J by 0 bases, with 11 bases left in between. The CDR3 covers 16 residues. The CDR3 DNA reads TGTGCCTGGAGTGTTAGGAGGGGATCAACTAATGAAAAACTGTTTTTT. It yields the protein CAWSVRRGSTNEKLFF.

The chain carries TRBV7-6 and TRBJ2-7; tentative D call: TRBD2 (6 bases). Germline V CDR1 and CDR2: SGHVS, FNYEAQ. Trimming cost V 2 bases and J 4 bases, with 15 bases left between them. This CDR3 has 15 residues. The CDR3 sequence is CASSLRMGEEYEQYF. The CDR3, as DNA: TGTGCCAGCAGCTTAAGGATGGGGGAGGAGTACGAGCAGTACTTC.

The chain employs TRBV30 and TRBJ1-2; TRBD1 agrees at 9 bases. The CDR3 covers 15 residues. The J segment lost 8 bases and the V segment lost 1 base, leaving 11 bases of the junction unmatched. Germline lookup yields CDR1 GTSNPN and CDR2 SVGIG (reference sequence). CDR3 protein: CAWSAQGQGLGGYTF. In nucleotides, the CDR3 is TGTGCCTGGAGTGCCCAGGGACAGGGTCTAGGCGGCTACACCTTC.

The rearrangement joins TRBV18 to TRBJ2-1; 10 bases fit TRBD2. CDR3 size: 15 residues. J was trimmed by 7 bases and V by 6 bases; bases with no gene match: 9. Germline CDR1 KGHSH, CDR2 LQKENI. CDR3 residues: CASSRGTSEGNEQFF. CDR3 sequence (DNA): TGTGCCAGCTCGAGAGGGACTAGCGAGGGTAATGAGCAGTTCTTC.

V usage is TRBV14 and J usage is TRBJ2-7; weak D call: TRBD1 (6 bases). The CDR3 extends over 18 amino acids. V was cut by 0 bases and J by 2 bases, with 20 bases left in between. CDR1 SGHDN and CDR2 FVKESK come from the germline V gene. CDR3 loop: CASSQERGLPGYPYEQYF. In nucleotides, the CDR3 is TGTGCCAGCAGCCAAGAAAGGGGGTTGCCAGGGTACCCCTACGAGCAGTACTTC. The full variable domain, in which reference TRBV14 and TRBJ2-7 provide the parts outside the CDR3, is EAGVTQFPSHSVIEKGQTVTLRCDPISGHDNLYWYRRVMGKEIKFLLHFVKESKQDESGMPNNRFLAERTGGTYSTLKVQPAELEDSGVYFCASSQERGLPGYPYEQYFGPGTRLTVT.

The rearrangement joins TRBV6-1 to TRBJ1-3; D might be TRBD1 (6 bases). The germline gives CDR1 MNHNS, CDR2 SASEGT. This CDR3 spans 15 amino acids. Trimming took 2 bases from V and 5 from J, leaving 13 bases between them. The CDR3 DNA sequence: TGTGCCAGCAGTGAACTAAGGACAGCAAGAAACACCATATATTTT. Amino acid sequence: CASSELRTARNTIYF.

This clone has just a few counts. The gene calls are TRBV20-1 and TRBJ1-1; D might be TRBD1 (6 bases). Trimming took off 6 bases at V and 8 bases at J, with 10 bases between the two ends. The CDR3 spans 10 residues. Germline assignment: CDR1 DFQATT and CDR2 SNEGSKA (reference sequence). CDR3 DNA sequence: TGCAGTGCCCGAGACAGGGAAGCTTTCTTT. It encodes CSARDREAFF.

J is TRBJ1-2 and V is TRBV4-1; D gene uncertain. CDR3 size: 14 residues. Germline V gene lookup returns CDR1 MGHRA and CDR2 YSYEKL. With 4 bases removed from V and 4 bases from J, the gap between germline ends came to 13 bases. CDR3 nucleotide sequence: TGCGCCAGCAGCCCCCCCGGGGTATCCTATGGCTACACCTTC. Encoded protein: CASSPPGVSYGYTF.

The chain has TRBV2 and TRBJ1-5, with 7 positions matching TRBD1. The CDR3 sequence is 14 residues long. The germline V gene has CDR1 SNHLY and CDR2 FYNNEI. Germline trimming cut 2 bases from V and 7 bases from J; bases unmatched to any gene: 5. The CDR3 region has the DNA TGTGCCAGCAGTGAAACAAGGGGGCCCCAGCCCCAGCATTTT. Protein: CASSETRGPQPQHF.

This clone was found once. The chain has TRBV16 and TRBJ1-5, with D hard to call. The CDR3 length is 15 residues. Germline V gives CDR1 KGHSY, CDR2 FQNENV. The V end lost 1 base, the J end lost 1 base, and 8 bases lay between the germline ends. The DNA of the CDR3 is TGTGCCAGCAGCCAATATTCCGGGAGCAATCAGCCCCAGCATTTT. Its protein is CASSQYSGSNQPQHF.

This chain joins TRBV11-2 and TRBJ2-7; 10 positions agree with TRBD1. The CDR3 sequence is 14 residues long. Germline V gene data show CDR1 as SGHAT and CDR2 as FQNNGV. V lost 7 bases and J lost 2; bases outside the gene matches: 5. This chain's CDR3 is CASTSGTGAYEQYF. CDR3 in DNA: TGTGCCAGCACCTCCGGGACAGGGGCCTACGAGCAGTACTTC.

This clone has a handful of counts. The J gene is TRBJ1-6, the V gene TRBV19, with TRBD1 identical over 7 bases. The ends lost 3 bases at V and 7 bases at J; junction bases unmatched: 6. This CDR3 contains 15 residues. Germline CDR1 is LNHDA and CDR2 is SQIVND (reference sequence). The CDR3 sequence: CASSIDRVRNSPLHF. CDR3 DNA sequence: TGTGCCAGTAGTATCGACAGGGTTCGCAATTCACCCCTCCACTTT. Together with reference TRBV19 and TRBJ1-6, the CDR3 gives the full variable domain: DGGITQSPKYLFRKEGQNVTLSCEQNLNHDAMYWYRQDPGQGLRLIYYSQIVNDFQKGDIAEGYSVSREKKESFPLTVTSAQKNPTAFYLCASSIDRVRNSPLHFGNGTRLTVT.

The rearrangement uses TRBV9 and TRBJ2-7; 8 bases map to TRBD2. CDR3 size: 16 residues. J lost 0 bases, V lost 4 bases, and 9 bases had no gene match. Germline CDR1 is SGDLS and CDR2 is YYNGEE. The chain's CDR3 is CASSPKAGESSYEQYF. The CDR3 bases are TGTGCCAGCAGCCCGAAAGCGGGGGAAAGCTCCTACGAGCAGTACTTC.

CDR3 loop: CASSSPRDRGTDTQYF. The DNA for the CDR3 is TGTGCCAGCAGCTCACCCCGGGACAGGGGTACAGATACGCAGTATTTT. The chain links TRBV5-4 to TRBJ2-3, with 10 bases lining up with TRBD1. CDR1 and CDR2 from the germline V gene are SGHNT and YYREEE (reference sequence). Trimming cost V 3 bases and J 3 bases; bases outside gene matches: 7. The CDR3 is made up of 16 amino acids. Complete variable domain (other parts from reference TRBV5-4 and TRBJ2-3): ETGVTQSPTHLIKTRGQQVTLRCSSQSGHNTVSWYQQALGQGPQFIFQYYREEENGRGNFPPRFSGLQFPNYSSELNVNALELDDSALYLCASSSPRDRGTDTQYFGPGTRLTVL.

The rearrangement uses TRBV19 and TRBJ1-4; 9 bases fit TRBD1. CDR1 LNHDA and CDR2 SQIVND come from the germline V gene (reference sequence). Trimming removed 5 bases from V and 5 bases from J; junction bases left unmatched: 6. This CDR3 has 15 residues. CDR3 loop: CASSRGTGTNEKLFF. The CDR3 DNA follows: TGTGCCAGTAGTCGCGGGACAGGGACAAATGAAAAACTGTTTTTT.

V and J are TRBV19 and TRBJ2-7; 10 bases match TRBD2. There are 15 residues in the CDR3. Germline V gene data show CDR1 as LNHDA and CDR2 as SQIVND (reference sequence). The J segment lost 4 bases and the V segment lost 3 bases, leaving 6 bases of the junction unmatched. This CDR3 is CASSIQSGGEYEQYF. CDR3 nucleotide sequence: TGTGCCAGTAGTATCCAGAGCGGGGGGGAGTACGAGCAGTACTTC.

The chain recombines TRBV4-3 with TRBJ1-2; D not resolved. The CDR3 runs 12 residues. The V end lost 0 bases, the J end lost 14 bases, and 13 bases lay between the germline ends. Germline V CDR1 and CDR2: LGHNA, YSLEER. CDR3 residues: CASSQDPHSPTF. DNA for the CDR3: TGCGCCAGCAGCCAAGATCCCCACAGTCCTACCTTC.